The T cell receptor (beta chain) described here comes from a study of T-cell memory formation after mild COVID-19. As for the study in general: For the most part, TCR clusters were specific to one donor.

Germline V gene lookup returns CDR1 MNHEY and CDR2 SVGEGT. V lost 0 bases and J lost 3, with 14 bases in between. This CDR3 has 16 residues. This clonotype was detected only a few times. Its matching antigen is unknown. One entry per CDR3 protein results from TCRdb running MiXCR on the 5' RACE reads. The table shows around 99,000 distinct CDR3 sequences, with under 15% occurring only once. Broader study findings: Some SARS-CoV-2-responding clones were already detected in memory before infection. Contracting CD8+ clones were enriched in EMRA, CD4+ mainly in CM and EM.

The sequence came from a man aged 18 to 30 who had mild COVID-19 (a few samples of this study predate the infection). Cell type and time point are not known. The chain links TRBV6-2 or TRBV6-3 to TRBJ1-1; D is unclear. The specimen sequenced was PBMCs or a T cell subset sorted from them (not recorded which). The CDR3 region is CASSYSIRNFDTEAFF. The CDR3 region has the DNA TGTGCCAGCAGTTACTCGATTCGGAATTTCGACACTGAAGCTTTCTTT.